Listed here are 30 T cell receptor beta chains from one sample, sequenced in a study of CD8 T cells in ankylosing spondylitis. Study-wide results and limits: Ankylosing spondylitis blood appeared to carry a characteristic TCR beta motif of roughly eight highly homologous variants.

TCRdb independently ran MiXCR on the 5' RACE reads; one entry per CDR3 protein. The table has about 510,000 distinct CDR3 sequences, less than 6% seen once. For these receptors, no antigen is known. The sequencing sample was made of blood, either unsorted or a sorted T cell fraction (not recorded which). The receptors stem from a male donor with ankylosing spondylitis.

This clonotype was counted ten times or more. J is TRBJ2-3 and V is TRBV20-1; TRBD1 agrees at 8 bases. The CDR3 is 15 residues long. The junction had 12 bases not matched to a gene; V was cut back by 6 bases and J by 4 bases. Germline loops: CDR1 DFQATT, CDR2 SNEGSKA (reference sequence). This CDR3 is CSAEAVQGAADTQYF. The CDR3 DNA is TGCAGTGCCGAGGCGGTGCAGGGGGCTGCAGATACGCAGTATTTT.

This clonotype was seen ten or more times. The chain joins TRBV28 to TRBJ2-3; possibly TRBD1 or TRBD2 for D (5 bases each). CDR1 MDHEN and CDR2 SYDVKM come from the germline V gene. This CDR3 region has 16 residues. V was shortened by 5 bases and J by 0 bases, with 15 bases between the two germline ends. The CDR3 spells CASSLGTLASTDTQYF. The CDR3 region has the DNA TGTGCCAGCAGTCTAGGGACCTTAGCTAGCACAGATACGCAGTATTTT.

This clonotype was found many times. The J gene is TRBJ1-1, the V gene TRBV6-2 or TRBV6-3; D gene ambiguous. V was pared by 3 bases and J by 6 bases, with 11 bases between. This CDR3 is 13 amino acids long. Germline CDR1 and CDR2: MNHEY and SVGEGT. CDR3 in amino acids: CASSYGYLPEAFF. The CDR3 nucleotides read TGTGCCAGCAGTTATGGGTATTTGCCTGAAGCTTTCTTT.

This clonotype has a count of ten or more. J is TRBJ2-1 and V is TRBV5-1; D unclear. V was shortened by 0 bases and J by 5 bases, with 9 bases between the two germline ends. There are 14 residues in the CDR3. Germline V gene lookup returns CDR1 SGHRS and CDR2 YFSETQ. As DNA, the CDR3 is TGCGCCAGCAGCTTGGGCGTTCACGACAATGAGCAGTTCTTC. It specifies CASSLGVHDNEQFF. Complete variable domain (other parts from reference TRBV5-1 and TRBJ2-1): KAGVTQTPRYLIKTRGQQVTLSCSPISGHRSVSWYQQTPGQGLQFLFEYFSETQRNKGNFPGRFSGRQFSNSRSEMNVSTLELGDSALYLCASSLGVHDNEQFFGPGTRLTVL.

This clonotype turned up a few times. The chain couples TRBV4-2 to TRBJ2-3; TRBD2 matches 8 bases. CDR3 size: 15 residues. With 1 base clipped from V and 3 bases from J, the junction kept 3 bases outside the gene matches. Germline V gene data show CDR1 as LGHNA and CDR2 as YNFKEQ. The CDR3 sequence: CASSQGLARTDTQYF. In DNA, the CDR3 is TGTGCCAGCAGCCAAGGACTAGCGAGGACAGATACGCAGTATTTT.

The DNA of the CDR3 is TGTGCCAGCAGCACACAGGGGAGCCCCGAGGGGGAAAAACTGTTTTTT. It yields the protein CASSTQGSPEGEKLFF. The chain employs TRBV4-2 and TRBJ1-4, with 7 bases that match TRBD1. CDR3 size: 16 residues. CDR1 is LGHNA, CDR2 YNFKEQ, per germline. J gave up 8 bases and V 5 bases, and 14 bases lay outside the gene matches.

In this sample, this clonotype turned up many times. The genes are TRBV12-3 or TRBV12-4 and TRBJ2-1; 14 bases are a match to TRBD2. CDR3 length equals 15 residues. Trimming removed 4 bases from V and 6 bases from J; junction bases left unmatched: 2. The CDR3 nucleotides read TGTGCCAGCAGTTCGGGACTAGCGGGGGTCAATGAGCAGTTCTTC. Translation gives CASSSGLAGVNEQFF.

This clonotype was seen at least ten times. V and J are TRBV9 and TRBJ2-3; the D gene could be TRBD1 or TRBD2 (5 bases each). Looked up from germline, CDR1 is SGDLS and CDR2 is YYNGEE. V was clipped by 0 bases and J by 4 bases, with 9 bases between them. The CDR3 has 14 amino acids. The DNA for the CDR3 is TGTGCCAGCAGCGTAGGGGGGTCCTCAGATACGCAGTATTTT. Amino acids: CASSVGGSSDTQYF.

This clonotype was recorded at least ten times. V and J are TRBV4-3 and TRBJ1-4, with 11 bases that match TRBD1. The CDR3 runs to 15 residues. V shed 5 bases and J 8 bases; nucleotides not matched to a gene: 7. Germline lookup yields CDR1 LGHNA and CDR2 YSLEER. The CDR3 protein is CASSSRTGGREKLFF. In nucleotides, the CDR3 is TGCGCCAGCAGCTCGCGGACAGGGGGCCGCGAAAAACTGTTTTTT.

This clonotype was observed at least ten times. The chain joins TRBV5-1 to TRBJ1-2; 7 positions agree with TRBD1. This CDR3 has 14 residues. The germline CDR1 and CDR2 sequences are SGHRS and YFSETQ. J gave up 6 bases and V 2 bases, and 7 bases lay outside the gene matches. CDR3 sequence: CASSLYFDRDGYTF. DNA for the CDR3: TGCGCCAGCAGCTTATACTTCGACAGGGATGGCTACACCTTC. Complete variable domain (other parts from reference TRBV5-1 and TRBJ1-2): KAGVTQTPRYLIKTRGQQVTLSCSPISGHRSVSWYQQTPGQGLQFLFEYFSETQRNKGNFPGRFSGRQFSNSRSEMNVSTLELGDSALYLCASSLYFDRDGYTFGSGTRLTVV.

This clonotype has more than one count but fewer than ten. This chain joins TRBV7-6 and TRBJ1-1, with 7 positions matching TRBD1. J was trimmed by 5 bases and V by 5 bases; bases with no gene match: 5. There are 13 residues in the CDR3. CDR1 is SGHVS, CDR2 FNYEAQ, per germline. The CDR3 DNA reads TGTGCCAGCAGCCCTGCCAGGGGGACTGAAGCTTTCTTT. Translated, it gives CASSPARGTEAFF.

This clonotype was picked up a small number of times. The gene calls are TRBV9 and TRBJ2-4; D remains unclear. There are 11 residues in the CDR3. Looked up from germline, CDR1 is SGDLS and CDR2 is YYNGEE. Deletions cut 7 bases from V and 6 bases from J, with 8 bases between. Here the CDR3 reads CASRGGNIQYF. The CDR3 nucleotides are TGTGCCAGCCGCGGTGGAAACATTCAGTACTTC.

This clonotype was picked up many times. V usage is TRBV7-9 and J usage is TRBJ1-1; D is undetermined. Looked up from germline, CDR1 is SEHNR and CDR2 is FQNEAQ (reference sequence). The CDR3 contains 13 residues. V gave up 5 bases and J gave up 8 bases, with 15 bases separating them. CDR3 sequence: CASSQNTGSEAFF. The CDR3 nucleotides read TGTGCCAGCAGCCAAAACACCGGGTCGGAAGCTTTCTTT.

The table lists this clonotype with many counts. The chain combines TRBV20-1 with TRBJ2-2, with 9 bases fitting TRBD1. J lost 5 bases, V lost 6 bases, and 10 bases had no gene match. The CDR3 spans 15 residues. The germline CDR1 and CDR2 sequences are DFQATT and SNEGSKA (reference sequence). The CDR3 loop is CSASRQGVGTGELFF. CDR3 nucleotide sequence: TGCAGTGCGTCCCGACAGGGGGTGGGAACCGGGGAGCTGTTTTTT.

In its sample, this clonotype was seen a few times. The chain combines TRBV19 with TRBJ1-5, with 7 bases aligning to TRBD1. The CDR3 has 17 amino acids. The trim removed 2 bases at V and 1 base at J, leaving 8 bases unmatched. The germline V gene encodes CDR1 LNHDA and CDR2 SQIVND (reference sequence). CDR3: CASSISRGSFSNQPQHF. Here the CDR3 DNA reads TGTGCCAGTAGTATATCCAGGGGGAGTTTCAGCAATCAGCCCCAGCATTTT.

This clonotype was seen many times. The genes are TRBV6-2 or TRBV6-3 and TRBJ2-3, with a weak D call TRBD2 (5 bases). This CDR3 is 9 amino acids long. Germline loops: CDR1 MNHEY, CDR2 SVGEGT. V was cut by 10 bases and J by 10 bases, with 9 bases left in between. CDR3 sequence: CANSEAQYF. The CDR3 DNA reads TGTGCCAATTCGGAGGCGCAGTATTTT.

This clonotype was recorded at least ten times. The chain joins TRBV7-9 to TRBJ2-1; 7 bases match TRBD2. This CDR3 comprises 14 residues. Germline lookup yields CDR1 SEHNR and CDR2 FQNEAQ (reference sequence). J was trimmed by 5 bases and V by 3 bases; bases with no gene match: 4. CDR3 DNA: TGTGCCAGCAGCTTTCTGAGCGGGGACAATGAGCAGTTCTTC. Translated: CASSFLSGDNEQFF.

At least ten counts were recorded for this clonotype. This chain links TRBV9 with TRBJ2-3; D is undetermined. The CDR3 covers 15 residues. V lost 0 bases to trimming and J lost 3 bases, with 11 bases between them. Germline assignment: CDR1 SGDLS and CDR2 YYNGEE. CDR3 in amino acids: CASSVVGTLTDTQYF. For the CDR3, the DNA is TGTGCCAGCAGCGTAGTGGGAACCCTGACAGATACGCAGTATTTT.

This clonotype was picked up many times. The chain uses TRBV4-2 and TRBJ2-5; possible D gene TRBD2, 7 bases. The germline V gene has CDR1 LGHNA and CDR2 YNFKEQ. CDR3 size: 14 residues. V was trimmed by 4 bases and J by 7 bases, leaving 16 bases between them. CDR3 bases: TGTGCCAGCAGCCCTAAGGGGGGGAGTATGACCCAGTACTTC. It codes for CASSPKGGSMTQYF.

This clonotype was detected ten times or more. The gene calls are TRBV7-2 and TRBJ1-5, with a tentative D call TRBD1 (6 bases). Between the trimmed V and J ends, which lost 1 base and 10 bases, there was a span of 11 bases. This CDR3 spans 13 amino acids. CDR1 is SGHTA and CDR2 is FQGNSA in the germline V gene. CDR3 in DNA: TGTGCCAGCAGCTTAGATTCGACAGGCCCCCAGCATTTT. The encoded protein is CASSLDSTGPQHF.

This clonotype was found many times. The chain uses TRBV7-2 and TRBJ2-3; D may match TRBD1 or TRBD2 (6 bases each). CDR3 length equals 14 residues. Trimming stripped 1 base from V and 5 bases from J, with 10 bases between. The V gene's germline CDR1 is SGHTA and CDR2 FQGNSA. The CDR3 coding sequence is TGTGCCAGCAGCTTAGGGGGGGCCGAAGATACGCAGTATTTT. This translates into CASSLGGAEDTQYF.

This clonotype was seen ten or more times. The chain couples TRBV20-1 to TRBJ2-1; D is ambiguous. The CDR3 consists of 15 residues. Germline V lookup: CDR1 DFQATT, CDR2 SNEGSKA (reference sequence). Trimming pared 6 bases from V and 0 bases from J, leaving 15 bases between. The CDR3 DNA is TGCAGTGCCCTCTCGGACCCGAGCTCCTACAATGAGCAGTTCTTC. Encoded protein: CSALSDPSSYNEQFF.

This clonotype was detected ten times or more. The chain recombines TRBV4-2 with TRBJ2-7, with D possibly being TRBD2 (6 bases). Trimming took 1 base from V and 2 from J, leaving 12 bases between them. The CDR3 is 15 amino acids. The germline CDR1 and CDR2 sequences are LGHNA and YNFKEQ. This CDR3 reads CASSQVLGGTYEQYF. CDR3 DNA sequence: TGTGCCAGCAGCCAAGTGTTAGGAGGGACCTACGAGCAGTACTTC.

This clonotype was seen at least ten times. The genes are TRBV4-3 and TRBJ1-2; maybe TRBD1 (6 bases). V was shortened by 0 bases and J by 4 bases, with 12 bases between the two germline ends. Germline loops: CDR1 LGHNA, CDR2 YSLEER. This CDR3 spans 15 amino acids. The chain's CDR3 is CASSQDLQGRYGYTF. DNA for the CDR3: TGCGCCAGCAGCCAAGACTTACAGGGCCGCTATGGCTACACCTTC.

This clonotype was seen ten or more times. The chain links TRBV5-1 to TRBJ1-1; D remains unclear. The CDR3 contains 15 residues. The germline gives CDR1 SGHRS, CDR2 YFSETQ. V shed 0 bases and J shed 5 bases, with 14 bases lying between them. In DNA form, the CDR3 reads TGCGCCAGCAGCTTGGGCCCGCAGAGAGGGACTGAAGCTTTCTTT. Translated: CASSLGPQRGTEAFF.

This clonotype was observed many times. This rearrangement joins TRBV6-5 to TRBJ1-1; D is uncertain. CDR3 length equals 15 residues. CDR1 and CDR2 from the germline V gene are MNHEY and SVGAGI. The germline V and J ends were trimmed by 2 bases and 1 base, with 11 bases remaining between them. The CDR3 DNA is TGTGCCAGCAGTTACCTATCTCAGTCGAACACTGAAGCTTTCTTT. It is translated as CASSYLSQSNTEAFF.

The chain employs TRBV18 and TRBJ1-5; 11 nucleotides match TRBD1. This CDR3 has 14 residues. Germline CDR1 and CDR2: KGHSH and LQKENI. With 8 bases clipped from V and 6 bases from J, the junction kept 6 bases outside the gene matches. This chain's CDR3 is CASTGTGGIQPQHF. CDR3 nucleotide sequence: TGTGCCAGCACCGGGACAGGGGGTATTCAGCCCCAGCATTTT.

This clonotype has ten or more counts. The chain recombines TRBV7-2 with TRBJ1-5; 7 nucleotides match TRBD1. CDR1 is SGHTA, CDR2 FQGNSA, per germline. The CDR3 runs to 15 residues. The ends lost 1 base at V and 1 base at J; junction bases unmatched: 1. CDR3 bases: TGTGCCAGCAGCTTAGACAGGGGAAGCAATCAGCCCCAGCATTTT. It is translated as CASSLDRGSNQPQHF.

This clonotype was detected ten times or more. V and J are TRBV27 and TRBJ2-5; 9 bases map to TRBD2. This CDR3 has 13 residues. Per germline, CDR1 MNHEY and CDR2 SMNVEV (reference sequence). The V and J ends lost 6 bases and 5 bases, in that order; junction bases with no gene match: 4. The CDR3 is CASRRGGGETQYF. CDR3 nucleotides: TGTGCCAGCAGGCGGGGGGGCGGGGAGACCCAGTACTTC.

Many counts were recorded for this clonotype. The chain employs TRBV5-1 and TRBJ2-1, with 10 bases fitting TRBD2. Trimming removed 0 bases from V and 2 bases from J; junction bases left unmatched: 8. Germline loops: CDR1 SGHRS, CDR2 YFSETQ. This CDR3 region has 18 residues. The CDR3: CASSLVPSGGPTYNEQFF. CDR3 nucleotides: TGCGCCAGCAGCTTGGTCCCTAGCGGGGGCCCTACCTACAATGAGCAGTTCTTC. The full variable domain, with the rest looked up from reference TRBV5-1 and TRBJ2-1, is KAGVTQTPRYLIKTRGQQVTLSCSPISGHRSVSWYQQTPGQGLQFLFEYFSETQRNKGNFPGRFSGRQFSNSRSEMNVSTLELGDSALYLCASSLVPSGGPTYNEQFFGPGTRLTVL.